Below are 18 T cell receptor beta chains sequenced from a single sample in a study of shared clonotypes between healthy human individuals. Libraries were prepared by immunoSEQ multiplex PCR; TCRdb keeps only in-frame clonotypes and omits some of them. Of 2 million to 2.5 million clones in the sample, just over 90% were seen once. Sample: naive CD4+ T cells from PBMCs. Subset specified: CD45RA+ positively selected. The receptors derive from a man aged 18 to 35 in good health. Some clones in this sample may be carry-over from other donors' samples.

The J gene is TRBJ1-1, the V gene TRBV18; the D is unclear. Germline V gene data show CDR1 as KGHSH and CDR2 as LQKENI. The V end lost 3 bases, the J end lost 1 base, and 15 bases lay between the germline ends. CDR3 length equals 16 residues. The CDR3 bases are TGTGCCAGCTCACCTCCGAGGGCTCGCGGGAACACTGAAGCTTTCTTT. Its protein is CASSPPRARGNTEAFF.

Worth noting for this clone: The sample carries other DNA sequences with the same CDR3. V gene TRBV7-3 combines with J gene TRBJ1-1; D is ambiguous. Germline V lookup: CDR1 SGHTA, CDR2 FQGTGA. The V gene lost 1 base and the J gene lost 1 base, with 4 bases spanning the gap. CDR3 size: 13 residues. The CDR3 region is CASSLSRNTEAFF. In DNA form, the CDR3 reads TGTGCCAGCAGCTTAAGTAGGAACACTGAAGCTTTCTTT.

This clone was observed once. This chain joins TRBV2 and TRBJ1-2; no clear D. V was shortened by 6 bases and J by 8 bases, with 13 bases between the two germline ends. The CDR3 spans 12 residues. Germline V gene lookup returns CDR1 SNHLY and CDR2 FYNNEI. This CDR3 is CASSLGIGGYTF. CDR3 sequence (DNA): TGTGCCAGCAGCCTGGGGATTGGCGGCTACACCTTC.

J is TRBJ1-1 and V is TRBV11-2; the match to TRBD1 covers 8 bases. Trimming at V came to 0 bases and at J to 4 bases, leaving 7 bases not matched to a gene. This CDR3 is built from 16 residues. Germline V gene sequence: CDR1 SGHAT, CDR2 FQNNGV. The CDR3 coding sequence is TGTGCCAGCAGCTTAGATAGGACAGGGTTAGGCACTGAAGCTTTCTTT. Protein sequence: CASSLDRTGLGTEAFF.

The chain recombines TRBV5-5 with TRBJ2-7; TRBD2 is a possible D gene (6 bases). The CDR3 extends over 12 amino acids. Germline V gene data show CDR1 as SGHKS and CDR2 as YYEKEE (reference sequence). V was clipped by 4 bases and J by 4 bases, with 9 bases between them. CDR3 loop: CASSPTSYEQYF. The CDR3 DNA reads TGTGCCAGCAGCCCGACTAGTTACGAGCAGTACTTC.

The chain combines TRBV7-2 with TRBJ2-1; 14 bases are a match to TRBD2. This CDR3 comprises 18 residues. Germline loops: CDR1 SGHTA, CDR2 FQGNSA. The trim removed 5 bases at V and 7 bases at J, leaving 13 bases unmatched. The CDR3 loop reads CASSRQRLAGGPGNEQFF. DNA for the CDR3: TGTGCCAGCAGCCGCCAGAGACTAGCGGGAGGGCCTGGGAATGAGCAGTTCTTC.

This clone was recorded only once. This chain uses TRBV2 with TRBJ2-7; 7 nucleotides align to TRBD1. With 6 bases clipped from V and 6 bases from J, the junction kept 8 bases outside the gene matches. This CDR3 spans 13 amino acids. Germline V gene lookup returns CDR1 SNHLY and CDR2 FYNNEI. The CDR3 nucleotides read TGTGCCAGCAGGTCACAGGGGTTTGGCGAGCAGTACTTC. It yields the protein CASRSQGFGEQYF.

The V gene is TRBV6-1, the J gene TRBJ1-2, with D tentatively TRBD1 (5 bases). CDR3 length equals 13 residues. Trimming shortened V by 1 base and J by 7 bases, and 10 bases separated the two germline ends. The germline CDR1 and CDR2 sequences are MNHNS and SASEGT. CDR3 nucleotide sequence: TGTGCCAGCAGTGAAGTTGAAGGGGTTGGCTACACCTTC. Residues: CASSEVEGVGYTF.

Worth noting for this clone: Other DNA sequences within the sample encode an identical CDR3. J is TRBJ1-3 and V is TRBV6-6; no clear D gene. The CDR3 has 14 amino acids. V lost 3 bases, J lost 1 base, and 7 bases lay in between. In germline, CDR1 is MNHNY, CDR2 SVGAGI (reference sequence). For the CDR3, the DNA is TGTGCCAGCAGTTATGGAGGATCTGGAAACACCATATATTTT. Its protein product is CASSYGGSGNTIYF.

This chain uses TRBV7-2 with TRBJ1-5, with 10 bases fitting TRBD1. V was pared by 1 base and J by 5 bases, with 2 bases of the junction left unmatched. Germline V lookup: CDR1 SGHTA, CDR2 FQGNSA. The CDR3 is 15 residues long. CDR3 protein: CASSLDGTGDQPQHF. The CDR3, as DNA: TGTGCCAGCAGCTTAGATGGGACAGGGGATCAGCCCCAGCATTTT.

This chain joins TRBV4-3 and TRBJ2-1; 8 bases agree with TRBD2. J lost 6 bases, V lost 6 bases, and 13 bases had no gene match. This CDR3 is built from 16 residues. Looked up from germline, CDR1 is LGHNA and CDR2 is YSLEER. The CDR3 region has the DNA TGCGCCAGCAGTCATGACTCGTCGGGAGGGCCCAATGAGCAGTTCTTC. Residues: CASSHDSSGGPNEQFF.

The chain carries TRBV10-3 and TRBJ1-2, with a weak D call TRBD1 (5 bases). V was pared by 2 bases and J by 0 bases, with 13 bases between. This CDR3 is built from 16 residues. Per germline, CDR1 ENHRY and CDR2 SYGVKD. CDR3 in DNA: TGTGCCATCAGTGAGCGAGGGACGGCAACTAACTATGGCTACACCTTC. It yields the protein CAISERGTATNYGYTF.

Comment on this clone: The sample carries other DNA sequences with the same CDR3. This chain links TRBV18 with TRBJ2-7; 9 nucleotides align to TRBD1. This CDR3 is 14 amino acids long. Trimming removed 4 bases from V and 6 bases from J; junction bases left unmatched: 7. CDR1 and CDR2 (germline): KGHSH, LQKENI. This CDR3 reads CASSLAQGASEQYF. CDR3 bases: TGTGCCAGCTCACTTGCACAGGGGGCCAGCGAGCAGTACTTC.

V and J are TRBV7-9 and TRBJ2-1, with 16 bases aligning to TRBD2. The germline CDR1 and CDR2 sequences are SEHNR and FQNEAQ (reference sequence). The CDR3 totals 17 residues. V lost 6 bases and J lost 8; bases outside the gene matches: 10. For the CDR3, the DNA is TGTGCCAGCAGGCCGGGACTAGCGGGAGGGCCAGTGGATGAGCAGTTCTTC. Encoded protein: CASRPGLAGGPVDEQFF.

Comment on this clone: Other DNA sequences of this sample code for an identical CDR3. The chain employs TRBV11-3 and TRBJ2-7, with no clear D. V lost 1 base and J lost 0, with 7 bases in between. The germline V gene encodes CDR1 SGHNT and CDR2 YENEEA. CDR3 length: 14 residues. The CDR3 bases are TGTGCCAGCAGCTTAGGCGGCAACTCCTACGAGCAGTACTTC. It encodes CASSLGGNSYEQYF. The variable domain in full, completed from reference TRBV11-3 and TRBJ2-7, reads EAGVVQSPRYKIIEKKQPVAFWCNPISGHNTLYWYLQNLGQGPELLIRYENEEAVDDSQLPKDRFSAERLKGVDSTLKIQPAELGDSAVYLCASSLGGNSYEQYFGPGTRLTVT.

This chain uses TRBV5-4 with TRBJ2-3; D remains unclear. V lost 3 bases to trimming and J lost 4 bases, with 9 bases between them. Germline V gene lookup returns CDR1 SGHNT and CDR2 YYREEE (reference sequence). CDR3 length: 13 amino acids. The CDR3 reads CASSSDTPDTQYF. For the CDR3, the DNA is TGTGCCAGCAGCTCAGATACCCCAGATACGCAGTATTTT.

Of note for this clone: This sample also contains other DNA sequences that code for the same CDR3. The CDR3 nucleotides read TGTGCCAGCAGCTTTAGCGGGAACACTGAAGCTTTCTTT. Translated: CASSFSGNTEAFF. The chain is built from TRBV7-9 and TRBJ1-1, with unresolved D. Germline assignment: CDR1 SEHNR and CDR2 FQNEAQ (reference sequence). There are 13 residues in the CDR3. Deletions cut 3 bases from V and 1 base from J, with 6 bases between.

This chain uses TRBV25-1 with TRBJ2-7, with D uncertain. With 2 bases removed from V and 6 bases from J, the gap between germline ends came to 8 bases. The CDR3 has 12 residues. CDR1 and CDR2 (germline): MGHDK, SYGVNS. The CDR3 nucleotides are TGTGCCAGCAGTGAACTCGTCGGCGAGCAGTACTTC. Its protein product is CASSELVGEQYF.